The 14 T cell receptor beta chains presented below share a single source sample, sequenced in a study of long-term antiretroviral therapy in people with HIV. Running of the v3.0 immunoSEQ assay took place at survey level. Profiling relied on immunoSEQ multiplex PCR, and the TCRdb table lists in-frame clones only, not all of them. Of tens of thousands of clones detected, 75% to 90% appear once; the ten largest clones hold over 5%. The specimen comprised unsorted PBMCs, sampled 1.5 years after starting antiretroviral therapy. All receptors derive from a man between 18 and 29 years old with HIV.

The CDR3 protein is CASSLVVTGELFF. The CDR3 coding sequence is TGCGCCAGCAGCTTGGTAGTCACCGGGGAGCTGTTTTTT. The chain combines TRBV5-1 with TRBJ2-2; D gene unclear. The CDR3 length is 13 residues. Trimming stripped 0 bases from V and 4 bases from J, with 4 bases between. Germline CDR1 is SGHRS and CDR2 is YFSETQ. Full variable domain (outside the CDR3, taken from reference TRBV5-1 and TRBJ2-2): KAGVTQTPRYLIKTRGQQVTLSCSPISGHRSVSWYQQTPGQGLQFLFEYFSETQRNKGNFPGRFSGRQFSNSRSEMNVSTLELGDSALYLCASSLVVTGELFFGEGSRLTVL.

The gene calls are TRBV7-2 and TRBJ1-5, with 7 bases lining up with TRBD1. Germline trimming cut 5 bases from V and 7 bases from J; bases unmatched to any gene: 8. The CDR3 runs to 14 residues. Per the germline V gene, CDR1 is SGHTA and CDR2 is FQGNSA. The CDR3, as DNA: TGTGCCAGCAGCCGACGACAGGGACGGCAGCCCCAGCATTTT. As protein: CASSRRQGRQPQHF.

The chain combines TRBV6-5 with TRBJ1-3; D unclear. Between the trimmed V and J ends, which lost 5 bases and 7 bases, there was a span of 12 bases. Germline assignment: CDR1 MNHEY and CDR2 SVGAGI. The CDR3 covers 13 residues. CDR3 loop: CASSPTLQNTIYF. CDR3 DNA sequence: TGTGCCAGCAGTCCCACCCTTCAGAACACCATATATTTT.

V gene TRBV5-4 combines with J gene TRBJ2-1, with D perhaps matching TRBD1 (6 bases). V was trimmed by 2 bases and J by 9 bases, leaving 12 bases between them. The CDR3 totals 13 residues. Germline V gene lookup returns CDR1 SGHNT and CDR2 YYREEE (reference sequence). The CDR3 bases are TGTGCCAGCAGCTTATCAGGGGAGCTTGAGCAGTTCTTC. Residues: CASSLSGELEQFF. The full variable domain, its missing parts supplied by reference TRBV5-4 and TRBJ2-1, is ETGVTQSPTHLIKTRGQQVTLRCSSQSGHNTVSWYQQALGQGPQFIFQYYREEENGRGNFPPRFSGLQFPNYSSELNVNALELDDSALYLCASSLSGELEQFFGPGTRLTVL.

The chain couples TRBV6-5 to TRBJ1-3; D call uncertain. The CDR3 is made up of 13 amino acids. Germline V gene lookup returns CDR1 MNHEY and CDR2 SVGAGI. V was pared by 8 bases and J by 0 bases, with 8 bases between. This chain's CDR3 is CASSPSSGNTIYF. The CDR3 DNA reads as TGTGCCAGCTCACCGAGCTCTGGAAACACCATATATTTT.

The rearrangement links TRBV7-9 to TRBJ2-3, with D possibly matching TRBD1 (7 bases). V shed 3 bases and J shed 1 base, with 14 bases lying between them. This CDR3 contains 16 residues. CDR1 and CDR2 from the germline V gene are SEHNR and FQNEAQ (reference sequence). CDR3 loop: CASSLNGGTGTDTQYF. Here the CDR3 DNA reads TGTGCCAGCAGCTTGAATGGAGGGACAGGCACAGATACGCAGTATTTT.

This clone was recorded only once. V gene TRBV15 combines with J gene TRBJ1-5; D may be TRBD1 (5 bases). Trimming left V 0 bases short and J 9 bases short, with 18 bases between. Looked up from germline, CDR1 is LNHNV and CDR2 is YYDKDF (reference sequence). The CDR3 extends over 16 amino acids. The CDR3: CATSRDFSGAVGPQHF. The CDR3 DNA reads as TGTGCCACCAGCAGAGATTTCAGCGGGGCTGTAGGGCCCCAGCATTTT.

The chain's CDR3 is CASSLANRYFDGYTF. For the CDR3, the DNA is TGTGCCAGCAGCTTAGCCAACAGGTACTTTGATGGCTACACCTTC. J is TRBJ1-2 and V is TRBV7-9, with D possibly matching TRBD1 (5 bases). V was shortened by 0 bases and J by 6 bases, with 14 bases between the two germline ends. This CDR3 is 15 amino acids long. Germline CDR1 and CDR2: SEHNR and FQNEAQ (reference sequence).

The chain is built from TRBV7-9 and TRBJ2-5; 7 bases map to TRBD1. V shed 5 bases, J shed 2 bases, and the junction held 5 bases outside the gene matches. Germline lookup yields CDR1 SEHNR and CDR2 FQNEAQ (reference sequence). The length of the CDR3 is 14 residues. CDR3 region: CASSQDRKQETQYF. The CDR3 DNA follows: TGTGCCAGCAGCCAGGACAGGAAACAAGAGACCCAGTACTTC.

In this sample, this clone turned up once. The chain carries TRBV7-9 and TRBJ1-4; a weak D match, TRBD1 (5 bases). This CDR3 has 15 residues. From germline, CDR1 is SEHNR and CDR2 FQNEAQ (reference sequence). V was cut by 5 bases and J by 6 bases, with 16 bases left in between. CDR3 protein: CASSLGGREDEKLFF. CDR3 sequence (DNA): TGTGCCAGCAGCCTGGGTGGCAGGGAGGATGAAAAACTGTTTTTT.

This clone showed up just a few times. J is TRBJ2-7 and V is TRBV2; D ambiguous. V was shortened by 8 bases and J by 2 bases, with 7 bases between the two germline ends. This CDR3 is 11 amino acids long. Germline V CDR1 and CDR2: SNHLY, FYNNEI. The CDR3 DNA follows: TGTGCCAGCCAGAGACCCTACGAGCAGTACTTC. It is translated as CASQRPYEQYF.

The chain joins TRBV29-1 to TRBJ1-4, with unresolved D. Germline-derived CDR1 and CDR2 are SQVTM and ANQGSEA. The length of the CDR3 is 15 residues. Deletions cut 2 bases from V and 5 bases from J, with 15 bases between. The CDR3 DNA reads TGCAGCGTTGAATATGTCGGTTTCGGCAATGAAAAACTGTTTTTT. This gives the protein CSVEYVGFGNEKLFF.

The CDR3 here is CASSSTGTGYYEQYF. The CDR3, as DNA: TGTGCCAGCAGCTCAACCGGGACAGGGTACTACGAGCAGTACTTC. The V gene is TRBV5-4, the J gene TRBJ2-7; 9 nucleotides align to TRBD1. Trimming took 3 bases from V and 3 from J; bases not matched to a gene: 7. CDR1 is SGHNT, CDR2 YYREEE, per germline (reference sequence). The CDR3 extends over 15 amino acids.

The chain joins TRBV28 to TRBJ1-2; D is uncertain. Trimming cost V 1 base and J 4 bases, with 13 bases left between them. Germline V gives CDR1 MDHEN, CDR2 SYDVKM. CDR3 length: 15 amino acids. CDR3 sequence reads: CASSLYINMVYGYTF. CDR3 DNA: TGTGCCAGCAGTTTATATATCAACATGGTCTATGGCTACACCTTC.